This TCR beta chain was captured by sequencing in a study of beta chain features in type 1 diabetes. Whole-study results and caveats: Among all four CD4+ subsets, Type 1 diabetes patients had TCRB CDR3s that were moderately but significantly shorter.

A word on this clone: Its antigen is not identified.

There are 16 residues in the CDR3. V was pared by 6 bases and J by 4 bases, with 9 bases of the junction left unmatched. Germline values: CDR1 MDHEN, CDR2 SYDVKM. Expressed TCRB transcripts were sequenced because the isolated RNA had all been reverse transcribed beforehand. Only in-frame clones appear in the TCRdb table, and some are missing; sequencing was by immunoSEQ multiplex PCR. The sample contains 300,000 to 450,000 clones, around 12% of which appear only once. The source material was naive CD4+ T cells from blood. This chain uses TRBV28 with TRBJ2-2, with 9 bases fitting TRBD1. The sequence was collected from a man between 18 and 35 years old in good health. DNA of the CDR3: TGTGCCAGCAGCTCCTCCGGGACAGGGTTCACCGGGGAGCTGTTTTTT. Protein product: CASSSSGTGFTGELFF.